These 15 T cell receptor beta chains share one sample of origin, sequenced in a study of response to subunit inactivated influenza vaccine. One entry per CDR3 protein results from TCRdb running MiXCR on the RT-PCR reads. The data show about 780,000 distinct CDR3 sequences, approximately 17% seen once. The specimen was PBMCs from blood, collected about 5 days after vaccination. These receptors were obtained from a man aged 45-65 years who received an inactivated influenza vaccine.

V usage is TRBV20-1 and J usage is TRBJ2-1; D not resolved. Germline CDR1 DFQATT, CDR2 SNEGSKA (reference sequence). Trimming stripped 3 bases from V and 6 bases from J, with 12 bases between. This CDR3 is built from 13 residues. CDR3: CSASVWNSNEQFF. CDR3 DNA: TGCAGTGCTAGTGTTTGGAACAGCAATGAGCAGTTCTTC.

This clonotype was seen at least ten times. This rearrangement joins TRBV5-1 to TRBJ1-5; D is undetermined. There are 13 residues in the CDR3. V was trimmed by 0 bases and J by 4 bases, leaving 5 bases between them. Per the germline V gene, CDR1 is SGHRS and CDR2 is YFSETQ. In DNA form, the CDR3 reads TGCGCCAGCAGCTTGGGTTCGAATCAGCCCCAGCATTTT. Protein product: CASSLGSNQPQHF.

There are a few counts of this clonotype. The CDR3 DNA follows: TGCGCCAGCAGCTTGACCCAGGAGGAGACCCAGTACTTC. It codes for CASSLTQEETQYF. V and J are TRBV5-1 and TRBJ2-5; no clear D. V was shortened by 1 base and J by 5 bases, with 9 bases between the two germline ends. CDR3 length equals 13 residues. CDR1 is SGHRS and CDR2 is YFSETQ in the germline V gene.

This clonotype appeared a few times. The chain uses TRBV28 and TRBJ1-1; D may be TRBD1 (5 bases). The germline CDR1 and CDR2 sequences are MDHEN and SYDVKM. Trimming removed 4 bases at V and 1 base at J, with 10 bases between. This CDR3 has 14 amino acids. The CDR3 DNA follows: TGTGCCAGCAGTTATCCGGGGGAGAACACTGAAGCTTTCTTT. Translating it yields CASSYPGENTEAFF.

In its sample, this clonotype was seen a few times. This chain uses TRBV29-1 with TRBJ2-5; D remains unclear. This CDR3 spans 12 amino acids. The V end was cut by 4 bases, the J end by 2 bases, with 8 bases between. Germline CDR1 is SQVTM and CDR2 is ANQGSEA. The CDR3 spells CSVGLTQETQYF. The CDR3 DNA sequence: TGCAGCGTTGGACTGACGCAAGAGACCCAGTACTTC.

This clonotype was seen more than once but under ten times. This chain uses TRBV5-1 with TRBJ1-4; TRBD1 agrees at 10 bases. V shed 2 bases and J 5 bases; nucleotides not matched to a gene: 3. From germline, CDR1 is SGHRS and CDR2 YFSETQ. The CDR3 extends over 15 amino acids. CDR3 amino acids: CASSFMTGGNEKLFF. CDR3 coding DNA: TGCGCCAGCAGCTTCATGACAGGGGGCAATGAAAAACTGTTTTTT. The whole variable domain, filled in from reference TRBV5-1 and TRBJ1-4, reads KAGVTQTPRYLIKTRGQQVTLSCSPISGHRSVSWYQQTPGQGLQFLFEYFSETQRNKGNFPGRFSGRQFSNSRSEMNVSTLELGDSALYLCASSFMTGGNEKLFFGSGTQLSVL.

This clonotype was recorded a few times. V and J are TRBV4-2 and TRBJ2-2; D assignment may be TRBD1 or TRBD2 (5 bases each). V was trimmed by 3 bases and J by 1 base, leaving 30 bases between them. The germline V gene has CDR1 LGHNA and CDR2 YNFKEQ. CDR3 size: 22 residues. The CDR3 loop is CASSHNSYGTPQRGVNTGELFF. DNA of the CDR3: TGTGCCAGCAGCCATAATTCGTACGGGACGCCACAACGAGGGGTGAACACCGGGGAGCTGTTTTTT.

This clonotype was counted a few times. The chain joins TRBV6-4 to TRBJ2-3; 11 bases align to TRBD1. Per the germline V gene, CDR1 is MRHNA and CDR2 is SNTAGT. CDR3 length equals 15 residues. V lost 6 bases to trimming and J lost 2 bases; unmatched junction nucleotides: 4. The CDR3 nucleotides are TGTGCCAGCAGCTGGACAGGGGGCCTCACAGATACGCAGTATTTT. This sequence encodes CASSWTGGLTDTQYF.

The rearrangement uses TRBV4-1 and TRBJ1-3; possibly TRBD1 for D (6 bases). The CDR3 covers 16 residues. The V gene lost 6 bases and the J gene lost 4 bases, with 19 bases spanning the gap. The germline CDR1 and CDR2 sequences are MGHRA and YSYEKL. CDR3 DNA: TGCGCCAGCAGGGAGACAGGCAGGACATCAGGAAACACCATATATTTT. Encoded protein: CASRETGRTSGNTIYF.

This clonotype was observed a few times. The genes are TRBV18 and TRBJ2-1; D perhaps matches TRBD2 (7 bases). The CDR3 consists of 18 residues. CDR1 and CDR2 (germline): KGHSH, LQKENI. The V gene lost 3 bases and the J gene lost 0 bases, with 18 bases spanning the gap. The CDR3 nucleotides read TGTGCCAGCTCACCCTTTGCTGGGGGCGGGGGCTCCTACAATGAGCAGTTCTTC. Amino acid sequence: CASSPFAGGGGSYNEQFF.

This clonotype was observed once. This chain joins TRBV27 and TRBJ2-3, with a tentative D call TRBD2 (5 bases). The V gene's germline CDR1 is MNHEY and CDR2 SMNVEV (reference sequence). V was shortened by 7 bases and J by 2 bases, with 19 bases between the two germline ends. CDR3 length: 16 residues. The CDR3 coding sequence is TGTGCCAGCACCTCTAAAGCGGTACGGAACACAGATACGCAGTATTTT. Translated: CASTSKAVRNTDTQYF.

This clonotype was seen a handful of times. The chain has TRBV7-8 and TRBJ2-5, with 8 bases matching TRBD1. With V trimmed by 5 bases and J by 5 bases, 7 bases remained unmatched. The germline gives CDR1 SGHVS, CDR2 FQNEAQ. The CDR3 spans 14 residues. The CDR3 nucleotides read TGTGCCAGCAGCCCCAACAGGGACAGGGAGACCCAGTACTTC. Its translation: CASSPNRDRETQYF. Together with reference TRBV7-8 and TRBJ2-5, the CDR3 gives the full variable domain: GAGVSQSPRYKVAKRGQDVALRCDPISGHVSLFWYQQALGQGPEFLTYFQNEAQLDKSGLPSDRFFAERPEGSVSTLKIQRTQQEDSAVYLCASSPNRDRETQYFGPGTRLLVL.

This clonotype was detected a few times. The chain joins TRBV27 to TRBJ2-1; 12 positions match TRBD2. The CDR3 runs 17 residues. The V gene's germline CDR1 is MNHEY and CDR2 SMNVEV (reference sequence). J lost 7 bases, V lost 2 bases, and 9 bases had no gene match. CDR3 sequence: CASSLGSSGRARNEQFF. Here the CDR3 DNA reads TGTGCCAGCAGTTTAGGGTCTAGCGGGAGGGCCCGTAATGAGCAGTTCTTC.

This clonotype was recorded many times. CDR3 DNA sequence: TGTGCCAGCAGCTTAGAGGGCTATGGCTACACCTTC. Its protein is CASSLEGYGYTF. V gene TRBV7-9 combines with J gene TRBJ1-2; no clear D gene. The CDR3 spans 12 residues. V lost 1 base and J 4 bases, leaving 4 bases between the germline ends. Germline V CDR1 and CDR2: SEHNR, FQNEAQ (reference sequence).

This clonotype was counted only a few times. V and J are TRBV7-9 and TRBJ2-2; 10 bases line up with TRBD1. V lost 5 bases and J lost 6; bases outside the gene matches: 12. This CDR3 has 17 residues. Germline CDR1 SEHNR, CDR2 FQNEAQ (reference sequence). CDR3 amino acids: CASSQFLGQGLPGELFF. The DNA of the CDR3 is TGTGCCAGCAGCCAATTCCTGGGACAGGGGCTTCCCGGGGAGCTGTTTTTT.